Shown below are 4 T cell receptor beta chains from a single sample sequenced in a study of radiation and T cells in renal cell carcinoma. Sequencing used immunoSEQ multiplex PCR; TCRdb keeps in-frame clones, though not all of them. The table shows more than 95,000 clones, with around 83% occurring only once. Time point reported: baseline pretreatment blood. Indicated treatment: 15 Gy SBRT to primary tumor, nephrectomy 4 weeks later. The sample was blood, taken from a patient whose treatment included radiotherapy and nephrectomy. Source of these receptors: a woman aged 55-75 years with renal cell carcinoma.

A single count supports this clone. CDR3 DNA: TGTGCCAGTAGTATAGATCTCGGCGGAAACCTGCTAGCCAAAAACATTCAGTACTTC. It encodes CASSIDLGGNLLAKNIQYF. The chain carries TRBV19 and TRBJ2-4; no clear D gene. The CDR3 sequence is 19 residues long. Trimming cost V 0 bases and J 0 bases, with 18 bases left between them. CDR1 and CDR2 (germline): LNHDA, SQIVND (reference sequence).

V and J are TRBV9 and TRBJ2-5; D not certain. V was trimmed by 0 bases and J by 7 bases, leaving 22 bases between them. The CDR3 loop spans 17 amino acids. CDR1 is SGDLS and CDR2 is YYNGEE in the germline V gene. The CDR3 nucleotides are TGTGCCAGCAGCGTAGAATCGGCTAGACCCCCACCCGGGACCCAGTACTTC. As protein: CASSVESARPPPGTQYF.

The chain uses TRBV10-3 and TRBJ2-3, with 8 nucleotides matching TRBD2. Germline CDR1 and CDR2: ENHRY and SYGVKD. The ends lost 7 bases at V and 5 bases at J; junction bases unmatched: 14. The CDR3 extends over 16 amino acids. The CDR3 here is CAITKGLAGGEDTQYF. As DNA, the CDR3 is TGTGCCATCACCAAGGGGCTAGCGGGCGGGGAAGATACGCAGTATTTT.

This clone was picked up a small number of times. The chain recombines TRBV6-7 with TRBJ2-1, with D unresolved. TRBV6-7 is treated as an ORF (open reading frame) with a function not yet certain. Trimming took off 7 bases at V and 2 bases at J, with 21 bases between the two ends. This CDR3 has 17 residues. The CDR3 DNA reads as TGTGCCAGCACCCCCCCTGGGCGTCTGGTTCCCTACAATGAGCAGTTCTTC. Protein product: CASTPPGRLVPYNEQFF.